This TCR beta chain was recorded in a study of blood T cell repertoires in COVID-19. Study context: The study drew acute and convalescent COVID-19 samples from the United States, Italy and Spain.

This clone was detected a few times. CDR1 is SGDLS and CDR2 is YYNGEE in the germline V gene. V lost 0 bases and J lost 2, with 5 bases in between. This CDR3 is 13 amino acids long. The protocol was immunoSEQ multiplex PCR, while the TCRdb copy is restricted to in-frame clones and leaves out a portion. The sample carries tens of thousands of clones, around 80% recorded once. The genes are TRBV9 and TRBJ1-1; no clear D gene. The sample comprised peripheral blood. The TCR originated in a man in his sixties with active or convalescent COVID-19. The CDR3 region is CASSVASNTEAFF. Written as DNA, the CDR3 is TGTGCCAGCAGCGTAGCCTCTAACACTGAAGCTTTCTTT.